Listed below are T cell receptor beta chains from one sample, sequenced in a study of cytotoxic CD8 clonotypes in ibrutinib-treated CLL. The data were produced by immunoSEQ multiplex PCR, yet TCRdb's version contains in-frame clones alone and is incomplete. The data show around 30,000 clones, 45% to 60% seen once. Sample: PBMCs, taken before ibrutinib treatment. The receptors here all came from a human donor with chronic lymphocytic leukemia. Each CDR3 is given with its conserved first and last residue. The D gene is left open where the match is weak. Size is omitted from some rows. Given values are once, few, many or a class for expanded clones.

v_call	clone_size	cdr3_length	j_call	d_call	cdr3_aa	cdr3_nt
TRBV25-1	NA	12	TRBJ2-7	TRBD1	CASSRDSYEQYF	TGTGCCAGCAGTAGGGACAGCTACGAGCAGTACTTC
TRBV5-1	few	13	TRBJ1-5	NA	CASSLTGGQPQHF	TGCGCCAGCAGCTTGACAGGTGGGCAGCCCCAGCATTTT
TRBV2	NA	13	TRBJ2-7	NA	CASRDYGGSQQYF	TGTGCCAGCAGAGACTACGGGGGTAGCCAGCAGTACTTC
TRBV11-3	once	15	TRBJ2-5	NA	CASSLDASPQETQYF	TGTGCCAGCAGCTTAGACGCGTCTCCCCAAGAGACCCAGTACTTC
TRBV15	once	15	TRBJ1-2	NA	CATSRDPDSTGGYTF	TGTGCCACCAGCAGAGATCCTGACTCCACAGGGGGCTACACCTTC
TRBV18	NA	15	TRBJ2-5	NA	CASSPPGAAVGTQYF	TGTGCCAGCTCACCACCGGGGGCAGCCGTCGGGACCCAGTACTTC
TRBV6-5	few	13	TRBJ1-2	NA	CASSLDGYYGYTF	TGTGCCAGCAGCCTCGACGGTTACTATGGCTACACCTTC
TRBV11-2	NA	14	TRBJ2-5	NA	CASSLAGGLKTQYF	TGTGCCAGCAGCTTAGCTGGGGGGCTCAAGACCCAGTACTTC
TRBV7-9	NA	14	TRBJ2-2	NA	CASSLAGKAGELFF	TGTGCCAGCAGCTTAGCAGGGAAGGCCGGGGAGCTGTTTTTT
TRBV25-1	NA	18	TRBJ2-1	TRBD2	CASSTSGLAGGSYNEQFF	TGTGCCAGCAGTACCTCGGGACTAGCGGGAGGTTCCTACAATGAGCAGTTCTTC
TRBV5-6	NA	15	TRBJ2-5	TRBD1	CASSLGTGGQETQYF	TGTGCCAGCAGCTTGGGGACAGGCGGACAGGAGACCCAGTACTTC
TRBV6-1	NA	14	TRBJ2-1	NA	CASSELASSIEQFF	TGTGCCAGCAGTGAACTTGCCAGTTCCATTGAGCAGTTCTTC
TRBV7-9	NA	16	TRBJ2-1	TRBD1	CASSTYQGEIYNEQFF	TGTGCCAGCAGCACATATCAGGGGGAGATATACAATGAGCAGTTCTTC
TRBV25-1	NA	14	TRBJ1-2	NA	CASSAGGALDGYTF	TGTGCCAGCAGTGCGGGGGGGGCGTTGGATGGCTACACCTTC
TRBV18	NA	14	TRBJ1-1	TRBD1	CASSRYRGLTEAFF	TGTGCCAGCTCACGCTACAGGGGGCTGACTGAAGCTTTCTTT
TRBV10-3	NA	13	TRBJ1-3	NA	CAISERNSNTIYF	TGTGCCATCAGTGAGCGGAACTCGAACACCATATATTTT
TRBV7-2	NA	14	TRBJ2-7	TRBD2	CASSALAGVDEQYF	TGTGCCAGCAGCGCTTTAGCGGGAGTAGACGAGCAGTACTTC
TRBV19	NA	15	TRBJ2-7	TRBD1	CASSAYYRGRYEQYF	TGTGCCAGTAGTGCCTATTACAGGGGGCGCTACGAGCAGTACTTC
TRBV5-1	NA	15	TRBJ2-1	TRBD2	CASSLYFGGDNEQFF	TGCGCCAGCAGCTTGTACTTCGGGGGGGACAATGAGCAGTTCTTC
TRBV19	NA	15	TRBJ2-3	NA	CASSGRRFMMDTQYF	TGTGCCAGTAGTGGACGCAGGTTCATGATGGATACGCAGTATTTT
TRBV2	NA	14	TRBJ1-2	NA	CASPHEGTGYGYTF	TGTGCCAGCCCCCACGAGGGCACTGGGTATGGCTACACCTTC
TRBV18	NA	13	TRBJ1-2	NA	CASSHRDNYGYTF	TGTGCCAGCTCTCACAGGGATAACTATGGCTACACCTTC
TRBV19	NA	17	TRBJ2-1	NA	CASSIRSEGSFYNEQFF	TGTGCCAGTAGTATACGTTCTGAAGGGTCGTTTTACAATGAGCAGTTCTTC
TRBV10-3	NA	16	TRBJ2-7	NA	CAISGVGWADSYEQYF	TGTGCCATCAGTGGCGTCGGATGGGCTGACTCCTACGAGCAGTACTTC
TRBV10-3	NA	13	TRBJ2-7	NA	CAIRQADTKGQYF	TGTGCCATCAGGCAGGCCGACACGAAGGGGCAGTACTTC
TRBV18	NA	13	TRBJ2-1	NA	CASSLGPFAEQFF	TGTGCCAGCTCCCTCGGACCCTTCGCTGAGCAGTTCTTC
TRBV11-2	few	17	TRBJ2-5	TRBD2	CASSLGLAGGLGETQYF	TGTGCCAGCAGCTTGGGACTAGCGGGGGGACTGGGAGAGACCCAGTACTTC
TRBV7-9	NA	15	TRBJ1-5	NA	CASSPGGGSNQPQHF	TGTGCCAGCAGCCCCGGCGGGGGGAGCAATCAGCCCCAGCATTTT